This T cell receptor beta chain came from a study of shared clonotypes between healthy human individuals. Study overall: Donors had three CD4 naive, three CD4 memory, two CD8 naive and one CD8 memory plate apiece.

Ten or more counts support this clone. Using about 0.2 ug DNA, around 30,000 T cell genomes, the sorted-subset replicate PCRs were run. Assay: immunoSEQ multiplex PCR; the TCRdb copy retains only in-frame clones and omits some. Altogether 550,000 to 800,000 clones are present, around 74% being singletons, with the ten largest covering approximately 1.8%. Germline V gives CDR1 MNHEY, CDR2 SMNVEV (reference sequence). The CDR3 length is 14 residues. Trimming cost V 6 bases and J 5 bases, with 16 bases left between them. The sequenced sample consisted of memory CD4+ T cells sorted from blood. Subset of the sample: CD45RA-negative fraction. The receptor's source is a woman aged 25 to 39 in good health. The V call is TRBV27, the J call TRBJ2-5; D uncertain. CDR3 sequence (DNA): TGTGCCAGCAGCTCGCGCACATCGAGGGAGACCCAGTACTTC. Translation gives CASSSRTSRETQYF.